The next 20 T cell receptor beta chains were all read from a single sample in a study of T cell changes during pregnancy in multiple sclerosis. Using immunoSEQ multiplex PCR, the repertoire was profiled, and TCRdb retains in-frame clones only, with some absent. The table includes approximately 53,000 clones, 80% to 95% detected once. The sample in question was CD4+ T cells from peripheral blood mononuclear cells, obtained in the third trimester of pregnancy. Receptors originate from a female donor with multiple sclerosis, enrolled in a pregnancy study.

The chain carries TRBV6-1 and TRBJ1-1; D might be TRBD1 (5 bases). V lost 5 bases, J lost 0 bases, and 7 bases lay in between. CDR3 length: 13 amino acids. Germline CDR1 is MNHNS and CDR2 is SASEGT. The CDR3 sequence is CASSIRVNTEAFF. As DNA, the CDR3 is TGTGCCAGCAGTATCAGGGTGAACACTGAAGCTTTCTTT.

The chain recombines TRBV5-1 with TRBJ2-1; TRBD1 matches 9 bases. This CDR3 contains 14 residues. V trimming: 0 bases; J trimming: 6 bases; junction bases outside the gene matches: 1. Germline CDR1 reads SGHRS; CDR2 reads YFSETQ. This chain's CDR3 is CASSLGDRVNEQFF. CDR3 nucleotides: TGCGCCAGCAGCTTGGGGGACAGGGTCAATGAGCAGTTCTTC.

This chain joins TRBV19 and TRBJ2-5, with 8 bases identical to TRBD2. This CDR3 contains 14 residues. Per germline, CDR1 LNHDA and CDR2 SQIVND (reference sequence). With V trimmed by 5 bases and J by 4 bases, 6 bases remained unmatched. The chain's CDR3 is CASSVGLAAETQYF. Written as DNA, the CDR3 is TGTGCCAGTAGTGTAGGACTAGCTGCAGAGACCCAGTACTTC.

V and J are TRBV7-2 and TRBJ2-7; a weak D match, TRBD1 (6 bases). CDR1 and CDR2 from the germline V gene are SGHTA and FQGNSA. V lost 6 bases and J 2 bases, leaving 11 bases between the germline ends. The CDR3 spans 13 residues. The CDR3 protein is CASRVTGAYEQYF. CDR3 DNA: TGTGCCAGCAGGGTGACAGGCGCCTACGAGCAGTACTTC.

The V and J genes are TRBV27 and TRBJ1-6; tentatively, D is TRBD1 (5 bases). The germline CDR1 and CDR2 sequences are MNHEY and SMNVEV (reference sequence). The V gene lost 4 bases and the J gene lost 2 bases, with 9 bases spanning the gap. The CDR3 has 15 amino acids. CDR3 region: CASSYRGPYNSPLHF. In DNA, the CDR3 is TGTGCCAGCAGTTATAGGGGCCCCTATAATTCACCCCTCCACTTT.

This clone has a single count. This chain links TRBV29-1 with TRBJ1-2; a possible D gene is TRBD1 (6 bases). Per the germline V gene, CDR1 is SQVTM and CDR2 is ANQGSEA. Trimming shortened V by 4 bases and J by 4 bases, and 16 bases separated the two germline ends. The CDR3 totals 14 residues. CDR3 sequence (DNA): TGCAGCGTTGTTGGGGGGGGGCGGATCTATGGCTACACCTTC. Its protein is CSVVGGGRIYGYTF.

The J gene is TRBJ2-3, the V gene TRBV7-3; 11 bases align to TRBD2. Germline V gene lookup returns CDR1 SGHTA and CDR2 FQGTGA. The CDR3 contains 17 residues. V was pared by 5 bases and J by 1 base, with 8 bases of the junction left unmatched. The CDR3 DNA sequence: TGTGCCAGCAGCGTACACCAGGGACTAGCGGGCACAGATACGCAGTATTTT. It translates to CASSVHQGLAGTDTQYF.

The V gene is TRBV7-9, the J gene TRBJ2-7; 9 nucleotides align to TRBD1. Germline CDR1 is SEHNR and CDR2 is FQNEAQ (reference sequence). CDR3 length: 14 residues. J was trimmed by 5 bases and V by 5 bases; bases with no gene match: 7. The CDR3 sequence is CASSPGTGLDEQYF. The CDR3 DNA sequence: TGTGCCAGCAGCCCCGGGACAGGGCTCGACGAGCAGTACTTC.

This chain links TRBV9 with TRBJ1-4; TRBD1 agrees at 7 bases. V trimming: 5 bases; J trimming: 2 bases; junction bases outside the gene matches: 3. CDR1 is SGDLS and CDR2 is YYNGEE in the germline V gene. This CDR3 spans 14 amino acids. Here the CDR3 DNA reads TGTGCCAGCAGTACAGGGGACACTAATGAAAAACTGTTTTTT. Translation: CASSTGDTNEKLFF.

For the CDR3, the DNA is TGTGCCAGCAGTTTAGGGACAGGGGGGCTTGATAACTATGGCTACACCTTC. This sequence encodes CASSLGTGGLDNYGYTF. V is TRBV27 and J is TRBJ1-2; 11 bases align to TRBD1. Germline V lookup: CDR1 MNHEY, CDR2 SMNVEV (reference sequence). The CDR3 loop spans 17 amino acids. The V gene end was trimmed by 2 bases and the J gene end by 1 base; junction bases not matched to a gene: 6.

The chain employs TRBV7-3 and TRBJ2-1; 10 bases map to TRBD2. The germline CDR1 and CDR2 sequences are SGHTA and FQGTGA. Germline trimming cut 5 bases from V and 3 bases from J; bases unmatched to any gene: 7. This CDR3 region has 16 residues. The CDR3 coding sequence is TGTGCCAGCAGCCCGAGGACTAGCGGAAACTACAATGAGCAGTTCTTC. The encoded protein is CASSPRTSGNYNEQFF.

The chain recombines TRBV9 with TRBJ2-2; TRBD2 agrees at 7 bases. Trimming took 3 bases from V and 3 from J; bases not matched to a gene: 5. Germline CDR1 SGDLS, CDR2 YYNGEE. The CDR3 totals 15 residues. This CDR3 is CASSAQGGDTGELFF. The DNA of the CDR3 is TGTGCCAGCAGCGCCCAGGGAGGGGACACCGGGGAGCTGTTTTTT.

V is TRBV29-1 and J is TRBJ2-7, with 9 bases aligning to TRBD1. From germline, CDR1 is SQVTM and CDR2 ANQGSEA. This CDR3 region has 14 residues. Trimming at V came to 3 bases and at J to 2 bases, leaving 5 bases not matched to a gene. CDR3 region: CSVERDRVPYEQYF. The CDR3 coding sequence is TGCAGCGTTGAGAGGGACAGGGTCCCCTACGAGCAGTACTTC.

The V and J genes are TRBV6-6 and TRBJ2-3, with 9 bases identical to TRBD1. CDR1 and CDR2 (germline): MNHNY, SVGAGI (reference sequence). V lost 4 bases and J lost 5; bases outside the gene matches: 4. This CDR3 is 14 amino acids long. As DNA, the CDR3 is TGTGCCAGCAGTTTTACAGGGGGCAAAGATACGCAGTATTTT. Protein product: CASSFTGGKDTQYF.

This sequence joins TRBV19 and TRBJ2-2; 7 positions agree with TRBD2. The germline V gene encodes CDR1 LNHDA and CDR2 SQIVND (reference sequence). This CDR3 comprises 16 residues. The V and J ends lost 8 bases and 3 bases, in that order; junction bases with no gene match: 12. The CDR3 is CASSKGRVLDTGELFF. As DNA, the CDR3 is TGTGCCAGTTCAAAGGGGAGGGTATTGGACACCGGGGAGCTGTTTTTT.

The J gene is TRBJ2-7, the V gene TRBV7-8; 11 bases match TRBD1. The CDR3 is 15 amino acids. The J segment lost 3 bases and the V segment lost 1 base, leaving 2 bases of the junction unmatched. CDR1 and CDR2 from the germline V gene are SGHVS and FQNEAQ. The CDR3 coding sequence is TGTGCCAGCAGCTTAGATGGGACAGGGGGCTACGAGCAGTACTTC. This gives the protein CASSLDGTGGYEQYF.

This clone was observed a handful of times. The chain carries TRBV5-6 and TRBJ1-5; 8 bases agree with TRBD1. The CDR3 spans 15 residues. Losses at the gene ends were 4 bases for V and 4 bases for J; bases not matched to a gene: 7. The germline V gene encodes CDR1 SGHDT and CDR2 YYEEEE. CDR3 loop: CASSRRTGRNQPQHF. The CDR3, as DNA: TGTGCCAGCAGCCGAAGGACAGGGAGAAATCAGCCCCAGCATTTT.

The chain couples TRBV7-2 to TRBJ2-7; 12 bases map to TRBD1. This CDR3 is 16 amino acids long. V shed 5 bases, J shed 9 bases, and the junction held 14 bases outside the gene matches. Germline values: CDR1 SGHTA, CDR2 FQGNSA. The CDR3 loop is CASSTRNPGQGAGQYF. CDR3 nucleotide sequence: TGTGCCAGCAGCACCCGTAACCCGGGACAGGGGGCCGGGCAGTACTTC.

The count of this clone is one. V gene TRBV19 combines with J gene TRBJ2-1; D may be TRBD2 (5 bases). In germline, CDR1 is LNHDA, CDR2 SQIVND (reference sequence). This CDR3 has 14 residues. V lost 3 bases and J 7 bases, leaving 13 bases between the germline ends. The DNA for the CDR3 is TGTGCCAGTAGTATTCCCTTTACGGGGAATGAGCAGTTCTTC. It encodes CASSIPFTGNEQFF.

J is TRBJ1-1 and V is TRBV6-5; D is uncertain. The CDR3 is made up of 14 amino acids. V was clipped by 8 bases and J by 0 bases, with 13 bases between them. Germline CDR1 MNHEY, CDR2 SVGAGI. The CDR3 coding sequence is TGTGCCAGCCTCGGGTGGCCCTTGAACACTGAAGCTTTCTTT. Protein: CASLGWPLNTEAFF.